This T cell receptor beta chain originates from a study of CD8+CD57+ T cells in acquired aplastic anemia. Investigators profiled TCR beta VDJ and CDR3 from genomic DNA template. TCRdb passed the reads through MiXCR, listing each CDR3 protein once. This sample has under 200,000 distinct CDR3 sequences, with 60% to 80% found just once. Individuals selected for sequencing had exhibited CD8+CD57+ cell expansion on flow cytometry. Many counts were recorded for this clonotype. Looked up from germline, CDR1 is MNHEY and CDR2 is SVGAGI. The CDR3 spans 15 residues. The V segment lost 2 bases and the J segment 5 bases; nucleotides outside the gene matches: 8.

This chain uses TRBV6-5 with TRBJ1-1; TRBD1 matches 7 bases. This clonotype was sampled from a human donor with aplastic anemia. The sample taken for sequencing was sorted CD4+, CD8+, or CD8+CD57+ T cells (not recorded which) from PBMCs. This CDR3 is CASSYEQTGRTEAFF. CDR3 in DNA: TGTGCCAGCAGTTACGAGCAGACAGGGAGGACTGAAGCTTTCTTT.